These T cell receptor beta chains were read from a single sample in a study of cytotoxic CD8 clonotypes in ibrutinib-treated CLL. The method was immunoSEQ multiplex PCR; TCRdb's version includes in-frame clones alone and lacks a portion of them. The table has roughly 130,000 clones, approximately 90% seen once. The sequences come from PBMCs, collected after 12 months of ibrutinib treatment. The source of these receptors is a human donor with chronic lymphocytic leukemia. Both conserved end residues are part of each CDR3. Fields, in order: D gene, V gene, J gene, CDR3 length, clone size, CDR3 protein, CDR3 DNA. A D gene is named only where the DNA matches it firmly. Size tells how often a clone was seen (once, few, many) or the class of an expanded clone, and some rows leave it out.

NA,TRBV10-3,TRBJ1-5,14,NA,CAISAEGVNQPQHF,TGTGCCATCAGTGCTGAGGGCGTTAATCAGCCCCAGCATTTT
NA,TRBV18,TRBJ2-2,12,NA,CASSPVTGELFF,TGTGCCAGCTCACCGGTCACCGGGGAGCTGTTTTTT
NA,TRBV18,TRBJ2-1,15,NA,CASSPGGATPNEQFF,TGTGCCAGCTCACCAGGAGGGGCTACCCCCAATGAGCAGTTCTTC
NA,TRBV7-3,TRBJ2-1,17,NA,CASSPFTGISSYNEQFF,TGTGCCAGCAGCCCCTTCACAGGGATCAGCTCCTACAATGAGCAGTTCTTC
NA,TRBV15,TRBJ2-7,14,NA,CATSPRAGDYEQYF,TGTGCCACCAGCCCACGGGCGGGTGACTACGAGCAGTACTTC
NA,TRBV11-2,TRBJ2-3,13,NA,CASGYHNKDTQYF,TGTGCCAGCGGCTACCATAACAAAGATACGCAGTATTTT
NA,TRBV2,TRBJ2-2,15,NA,CASSGGAKHTGELFF,TGTGCCAGCAGCGGGGGCGCAAAACACACCGGGGAGCTGTTTTTT
NA,TRBV4-1,TRBJ2-1,13,once,CASSQDQVFGQFF,TGCGCCAGCAGCCAAGACCAGGTTTTTGGGCAGTTCTTC
TRBD2,TRBV28,TRBJ2-7,15,NA,CASSLAAGGPYEQYF,TGTGCCAGCAGTTTGGCAGCGGGAGGGCCCTACGAGCAGTACTTC
NA,TRBV9,TRBJ2-7,15,NA,CASSVSGAFSYEQYF,TGTGCCAGCAGCGTATCGGGGGCCTTCTCCTACGAGCAGTACTTC
TRBD1,TRBV18,TRBJ2-7,17,NA,CASSPKAPGTGAYEQYF,TGTGCCAGCTCACCAAAGGCTCCCGGGACAGGGGCCTACGAGCAGTACTTC
TRBD2,TRBV7-9,TRBJ2-7,14,NA,CASSRGEEGYEQYF,TGTGCCAGCAGCCGGGGGGAGGAAGGGTACGAGCAGTACTTC
TRBD1,TRBV7-9,TRBJ1-2,13,NA,CASSAPGQDGYTF,TGTGCCAGCAGCGCCCCGGGACAGGATGGCTACACCTTC
NA,TRBV19,TRBJ2-3,12,NA,CASSIRFDTQYF,TGTGCCAGTAGTATTAGGTTTGATACGCAGTATTTT
NA,TRBV28,TRBJ1-2,13,NA,CASTLGTAYGYTF,TGTGCCAGCACCCTCGGGACGGCCTATGGCTACACCTTC
NA,TRBV7-2,TRBJ2-2,16,NA,CASSLLGGSNTGELFF,TGTGCCAGCAGCTTACTCGGGGGATCGAACACCGGGGAGCTGTTTTTT
NA,TRBV7-2,TRBJ2-7,14,NA,CASSPARSSYEQYF,TGTGCCAGCAGCCCCGCTAGATCCTCCTACGAGCAGTACTTC
NA,TRBV29-1,TRBJ2-5,13,NA,CSVEGTRKETQYF,TGCAGCGTTGAAGGTACACGGAAAGAGACCCAGTACTTC
NA,TRBV19,TRBJ2-2,12,few,CASRLGPGELFF,TGTGCCAGTAGGTTGGGGCCCGGGGAGCTGTTTTTT
NA,TRBV2,TRBJ2-5,15,once,CASRRRPGNQETQYF,TGTGCCAGCAGGCGACGTCCAGGGAACCAAGAGACCCAGTACTTC
TRBD1,TRBV6-6,TRBJ2-1,16,NA,CASSYGGTGGANEQFF,TGTGCCAGCAGTTACGGGGGGACAGGGGGCGCGAATGAGCAGTTCTTC
NA,TRBV9,TRBJ2-7,12,NA,CASSVAGDEQYF,TGTGCCAGCAGCGTAGCTGGCGACGAGCAGTACTTC
NA,TRBV6-5,TRBJ2-7,13,NA,CASRDSTSYEQYF,TGTGCCAGCAGGGACAGTACGTCCTACGAGCAGTACTTC
TRBD2,TRBV6-5,TRBJ2-7,15,NA,CASSYSGTSGYEQYF,TGTGCCAGCAGTTACTCCGGGACTAGCGGATACGAGCAGTACTTC
NA,TRBV9,TRBJ2-3,12,NA,CASSQSTDTQYF,TGTGCCAGCAGTCAGAGTACAGATACGCAGTATTTT
NA,TRBV18,TRBJ1-3,15,NA,CASSPEVNSGNTIYF,TGTGCCAGCTCACCAGAGGTGAACTCTGGAAACACCATATATTTT
NA,TRBV19,TRBJ2-2,14,NA,CASRKTGNTGELFF,TGTGCCAGTAGAAAGACAGGGAACACCGGGGAGCTGTTTTTT
NA,TRBV5-4,TRBJ2-7,15,NA,CASSAGNGAGYEQYF,TGTGCCAGCAGCGCGGGAAACGGAGCTGGCTACGAGCAGTACTTC
TRBD1,TRBV7-2,TRBJ1-1,14,NA,CASSLRQGAPEAFF,TGTGCCAGCAGCTTAAGACAGGGGGCGCCTGAAGCTTTCTTT
NA,TRBV27,TRBJ2-7,11,NA,CASPMGYEQYF,TGTGCCAGCCCCATGGGCTACGAGCAGTACTTC
TRBD2,TRBV11-2,TRBJ2-7,18,NA,CASSPWTSGSVWNNEQYF,TGTGCCAGCAGCCCTTGGACTAGCGGGAGCGTCTGGAACAACGAGCAGTACTTC
TRBD2,TRBV27,TRBJ2-1,20,NA,CASSSALSGRSVIAYNEQFF,TGTGCCAGCAGTTCTGCCCTTAGCGGGAGATCTGTAATAGCGTACAATGAGCAGTTCTTC
NA,TRBV5-5,TRBJ2-5,14,NA,CASSQTVFQETQYF,TGTGCCAGCAGCCAGACGGTTTTCCAAGAGACCCAGTACTTC
NA,TRBV19,TRBJ2-6,16,NA,CASSTLTSSGANVLTF,TGTGCCAGTAGTACCCTTACTAGTTCCGGGGCCAACGTCCTGACTTTC
NA,TRBV10-3,TRBJ1-1,15,NA,CAISEASSMNTEAFF,TGTGCCATCAGTGAGGCCAGTTCTATGAACACTGAAGCTTTCTTT
TRBD1,TRBV19,TRBJ1-3,19,NA,CATRDRGQLGVNSGNTIYF,TGTGCCACCCGGGACAGGGGGCAATTAGGTGTGAACTCTGGAAACACCATATATTTT
NA,TRBV7-2,TRBJ1-1,15,NA,CASSSYWTANTEAFF,TGTGCCAGCAGCTCCTATTGGACAGCGAACACTGAAGCTTTCTTT
TRBD2,TRBV29-1,TRBJ2-2,14,NA,CSVSAGGYTGELFF,TGCAGCGTTTCGGCGGGAGGTTACACCGGGGAGCTGTTTTTT
NA,TRBV28,TRBJ2-7,13,NA,CASTLGSPYEQYF,TGTGCCAGCACCCTGGGTAGTCCCTACGAGCAGTACTTC
TRBD1,TRBV5-1,TRBJ1-4,15,NA,CASSTWTGDGEKLFF,TGCGCCAGCAGCACCTGGACAGGGGACGGAGAAAAACTGTTTTTT
TRBD2,TRBV10-3,TRBJ2-3,18,NA,CAISQPGLAEDPTDTQYF,TGTGCCATCAGTCAACCGGGACTAGCGGAGGACCCCACAGATACGCAGTATTTT
NA,TRBV5-1,TRBJ2-1,13,NA,CASSLEGVNEQFF,TGCGCCAGCAGCTTGGAGGGGGTCAATGAGCAGTTCTTC
NA,TRBV18,TRBJ2-5,17,NA,CASSPMGRESFQETQYF,TGTGCCAGCTCACCAATGGGAAGGGAGTCTTTCCAAGAGACCCAGTACTTC
TRBD2,TRBV7-9,TRBJ2-7,15,once,CASSWVLAGGDEQYF,TGTGCCAGCAGCTGGGTGCTAGCGGGAGGCGACGAGCAGTACTTC
NA,TRBV6-6,TRBJ2-7,12,NA,CASSNRVREQYF,TGTGCCAGCAGCAACAGGGTGCGGGAGCAGTACTTC
TRBD2,TRBV28,TRBJ2-1,16,NA,CASSLLSGGSKNEQFF,TGTGCCAGCAGTTTATTATCGGGCGGGAGTAAGAATGAGCAGTTCTTC
NA,TRBV7-6,TRBJ1-1,12,NA,CASSLEDGEAFF,TGTGCCAGCAGCTTAGAGGACGGTGAAGCTTTCTTT
NA,TRBV25-1,TRBJ1-3,14,NA,CASSDAGAGNTIYF,TGTGCCAGCAGCGACGCAGGGGCTGGAAACACCATATATTTT